The 6 T cell receptor beta chains below come from one sample, sequenced in a study of shared clonotypes between healthy human individuals. Terminally differentiated effector memory CD45RA+ cells were left out of the naive CD8 fraction, which was CD45RO-negative and positively selected for CCR7. Here immunoSEQ multiplex PCR was the method, and the copy in TCRdb shows in-frame clones only, minus some. The sample contains millions of clones, roughly 95% of which appear only once. The sample comprised naive CD8+ T cells sorted from blood. All receptors derive from a man aged 18 to 29 in good health.

As to this clone: Other DNA sequences from this sample encode an identical CDR3 as well. This chain links TRBV10-1 with TRBJ1-1, with 7 nucleotides matching TRBD1. V was pared by 6 bases and J by 4 bases, with 2 bases of the junction left unmatched. The CDR3 length is 12 residues. Germline V gene data show CDR1 as WNHNN and CDR2 as SYGVQD (reference sequence). The CDR3 DNA is TGCGCCAGCAGCCCAGGGGGCACTGAAGCTTTCTTT. Translated: CASSPGGTEAFF.

This chain connects TRBV5-1 to TRBJ1-1; D is possibly TRBD1 (6 bases). CDR3 length equals 14 residues. The V end was cut by 4 bases, the J end by 7 bases, with 17 bases between. CDR1 and CDR2 (germline): SGHRS, YFSETQ. The DNA of the CDR3 is TGCGCCAGCAGCCCGGAGAGGGGGGCTGATGAAGCTTTCTTT. Its protein is CASSPERGADEAFF.

The chain couples TRBV9 to TRBJ2-1, with D unresolved. CDR1 and CDR2 from the germline V gene are SGDLS and YYNGEE. The CDR3 contains 15 residues. V was pared by 6 bases and J by 5 bases, with 18 bases between. The CDR3: CASNHDERTHNEQFF. DNA for the CDR3: TGTGCCAGCAACCACGATGAACGCACCCACAATGAGCAGTTCTTC.

The rearrangement uses TRBV25-1 and TRBJ2-3; 11 bases fit TRBD2. The CDR3 loop spans 15 amino acids. CDR1 MGHDK and CDR2 SYGVNS come from the germline V gene. J lost 8 bases, V lost 2 bases, and 6 bases had no gene match. The DNA of the CDR3 is TGTGCCAGCAGTGAAGAGCTAGCGGGGGGAGGTACGCAGTATTTT. It translates to CASSEELAGGGTQYF.

A remark on this clone: The sample holds other DNA sequences that translate to the same CDR3. The chain carries TRBV11-2 and TRBJ2-1; D is perhaps TRBD2 (5 bases). Per the germline V gene, CDR1 is SGHAT and CDR2 is FQNNGV. The CDR3 loop spans 13 amino acids. V gave up 2 bases and J gave up 6 bases, with 8 bases separating them. The CDR3 DNA reads TGTGCCAGCAGCTTAACGGGGAGCAATGAGCAGTTCTTC. Protein: CASSLTGSNEQFF.

The rearrangement uses TRBV6-6 and TRBJ2-1, with D perhaps TRBD2 (5 bases). This CDR3 has 12 residues. CDR1 is MNHNY, CDR2 SVGAGI, per germline (reference sequence). Deletions cut 6 bases from V and 4 bases from J, with 7 bases between. This chain's CDR3 is CASSGLYNEQFF. CDR3 nucleotide sequence: TGTGCCAGCAGCGGACTGTACAATGAGCAGTTCTTC.